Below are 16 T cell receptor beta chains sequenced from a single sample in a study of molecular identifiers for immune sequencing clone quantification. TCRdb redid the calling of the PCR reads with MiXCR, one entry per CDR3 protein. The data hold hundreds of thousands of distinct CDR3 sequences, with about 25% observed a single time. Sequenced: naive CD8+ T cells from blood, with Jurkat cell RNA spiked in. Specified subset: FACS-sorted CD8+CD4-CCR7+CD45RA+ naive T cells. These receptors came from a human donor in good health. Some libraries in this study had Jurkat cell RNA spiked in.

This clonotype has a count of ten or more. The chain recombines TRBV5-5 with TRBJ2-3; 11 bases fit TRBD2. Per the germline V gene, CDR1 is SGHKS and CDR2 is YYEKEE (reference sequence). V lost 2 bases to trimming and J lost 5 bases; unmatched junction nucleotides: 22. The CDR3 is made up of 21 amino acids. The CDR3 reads CASSFSSVYVLAGDGVDTQYF. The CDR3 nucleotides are TGTGCCAGCAGCTTCTCATCAGTTTATGTACTAGCGGGAGATGGAGTAGATACGCAGTATTTT. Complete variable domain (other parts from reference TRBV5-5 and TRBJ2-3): DAGVTQSPTHLIKTRGQQVTLRCSPISGHKSVSWYQQVLGQGPQFIFQYYEKEERGRGNFPDRFSARQFPNYSSELNVNALLLGDSALYLCASSFSSVYVLAGDGVDTQYFGPGTRLTVL.

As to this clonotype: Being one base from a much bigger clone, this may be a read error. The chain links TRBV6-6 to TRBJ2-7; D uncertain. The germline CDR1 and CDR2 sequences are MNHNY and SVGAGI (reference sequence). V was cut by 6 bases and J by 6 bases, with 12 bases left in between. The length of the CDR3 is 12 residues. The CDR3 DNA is TGTGCCAGCAGCCATCAGGTCCCCGAGCAGTACTTC. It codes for CASSHQVPEQYF.

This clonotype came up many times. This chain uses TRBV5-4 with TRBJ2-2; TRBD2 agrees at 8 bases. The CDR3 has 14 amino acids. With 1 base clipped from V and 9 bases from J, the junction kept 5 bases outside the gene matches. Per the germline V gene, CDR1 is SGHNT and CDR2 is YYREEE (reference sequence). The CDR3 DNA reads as TGTGCCAGCAGCTTGAACGGGAGGGCCCGGGAGCTGTTTTTT. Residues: CASSLNGRARELFF.

CDR3 coding DNA: TGTGCCAGCGGGGCCTCGAACACCGGGGAGCTGTTTTTT. Translating gives CASGASNTGELFF. The chain links TRBV7-6 to TRBJ2-2; D may be TRBD1 (5 bases). V lost 8 bases and J 0 bases, leaving 7 bases between the germline ends. This CDR3 has 13 residues. Germline V lookup: CDR1 SGHVS, CDR2 FNYEAQ.

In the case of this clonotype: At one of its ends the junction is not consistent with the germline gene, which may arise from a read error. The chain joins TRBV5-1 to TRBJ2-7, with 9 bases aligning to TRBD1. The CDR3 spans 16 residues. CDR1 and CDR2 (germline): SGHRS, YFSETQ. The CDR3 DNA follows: TGCGCCAACAGCAAAGGACAGGGGTACTTCTCCTACGAGCAGTACTTC. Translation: CANSKGQGYFSYEQYF.

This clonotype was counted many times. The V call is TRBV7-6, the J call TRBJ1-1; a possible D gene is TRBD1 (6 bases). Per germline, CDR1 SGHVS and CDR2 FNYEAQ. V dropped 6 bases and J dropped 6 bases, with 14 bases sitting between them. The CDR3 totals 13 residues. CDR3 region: CASSNTGFSEAFF. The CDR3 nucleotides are TGTGCCAGCAGTAATACAGGGTTTTCTGAAGCTTTCTTT.

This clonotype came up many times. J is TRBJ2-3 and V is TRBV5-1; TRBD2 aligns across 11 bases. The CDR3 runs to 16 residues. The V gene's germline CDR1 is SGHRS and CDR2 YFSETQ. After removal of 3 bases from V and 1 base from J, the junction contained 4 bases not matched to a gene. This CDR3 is CASSSRLAGRTDTQYF. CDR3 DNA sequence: TGCGCCAGCAGCTCGCGACTAGCGGGGCGCACAGATACGCAGTATTTT.

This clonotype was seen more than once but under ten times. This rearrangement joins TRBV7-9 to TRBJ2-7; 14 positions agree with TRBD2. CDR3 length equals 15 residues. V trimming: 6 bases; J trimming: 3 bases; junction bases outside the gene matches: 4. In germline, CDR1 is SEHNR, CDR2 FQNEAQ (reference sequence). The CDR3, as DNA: TGTGCCAGCAGACATGGGACTAGCGGGAGCTACGAGCAGTACTTC. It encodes CASRHGTSGSYEQYF.

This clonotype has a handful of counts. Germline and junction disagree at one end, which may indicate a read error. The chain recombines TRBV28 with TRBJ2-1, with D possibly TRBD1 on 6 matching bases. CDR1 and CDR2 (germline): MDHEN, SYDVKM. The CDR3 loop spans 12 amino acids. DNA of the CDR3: TGTGCCAGCAGTTTAGAAGGGGGACGGTCTATTTTC. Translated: CASSLEGGRSIF.

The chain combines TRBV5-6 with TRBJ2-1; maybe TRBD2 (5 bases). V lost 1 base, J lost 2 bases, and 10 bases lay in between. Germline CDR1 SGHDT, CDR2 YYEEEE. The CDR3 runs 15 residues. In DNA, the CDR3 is TGTGCCAGCAGCTTGAGGGCAGCGGCCTACAATGAGCAGTTCTTC. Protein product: CASSLRAAAYNEQFF.

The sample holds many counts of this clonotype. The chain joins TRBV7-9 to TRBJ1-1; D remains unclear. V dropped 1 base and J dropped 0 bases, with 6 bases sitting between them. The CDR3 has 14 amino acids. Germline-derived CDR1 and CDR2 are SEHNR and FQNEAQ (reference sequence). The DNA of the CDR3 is TGTGCCAGCAGCTTAGAACACATGAACACTGAAGCTTTCTTT. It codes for CASSLEHMNTEAFF.

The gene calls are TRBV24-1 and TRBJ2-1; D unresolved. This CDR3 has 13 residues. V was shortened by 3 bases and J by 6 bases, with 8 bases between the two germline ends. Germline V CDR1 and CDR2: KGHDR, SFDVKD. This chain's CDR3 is CATSDLTSNEQFF. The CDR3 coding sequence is TGTGCCACCAGTGATCTGACATCCAATGAGCAGTTCTTC.

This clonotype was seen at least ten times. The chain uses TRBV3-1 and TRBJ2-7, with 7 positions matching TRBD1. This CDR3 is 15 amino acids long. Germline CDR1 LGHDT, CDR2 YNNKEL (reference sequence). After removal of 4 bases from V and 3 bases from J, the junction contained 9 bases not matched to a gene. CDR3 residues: CASSPNTGVRYEQYF. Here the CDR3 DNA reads TGTGCCAGCAGCCCCAATACAGGGGTACGCTACGAGCAGTACTTC.

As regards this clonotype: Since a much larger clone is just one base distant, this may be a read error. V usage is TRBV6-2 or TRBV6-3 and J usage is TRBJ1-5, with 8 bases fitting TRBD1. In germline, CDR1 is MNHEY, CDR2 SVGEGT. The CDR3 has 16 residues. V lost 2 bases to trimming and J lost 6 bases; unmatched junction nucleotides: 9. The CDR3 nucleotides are TGTGCCAGCAGTTACCTACAGGGGGAAGTTGCTCAGCCCCAGCATTTT. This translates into CASSYLQGEVAQPQHF.

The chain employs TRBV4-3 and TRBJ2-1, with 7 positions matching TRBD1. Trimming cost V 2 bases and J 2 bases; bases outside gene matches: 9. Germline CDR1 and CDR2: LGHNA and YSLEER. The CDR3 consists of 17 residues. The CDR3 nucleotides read TGCGCCAGCAGCCAAAATTGGGGGACAGAGGCCTACAATGAGCAGTTCTTC. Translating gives CASSQNWGTEAYNEQFF.

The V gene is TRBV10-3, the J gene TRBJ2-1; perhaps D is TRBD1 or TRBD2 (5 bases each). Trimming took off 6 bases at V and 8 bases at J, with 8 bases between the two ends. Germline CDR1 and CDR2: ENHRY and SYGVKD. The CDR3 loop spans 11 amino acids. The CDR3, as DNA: TGTGCCATCAGAGTGGGGGATGAGCAGTTCTTC. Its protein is CAIRVGDEQFF.